This paragraph covers one T cell receptor beta chain sequence. Its antigen is unknown. Germline V CDR1 and CDR2: SGHNT, YYREEE (reference sequence). The CDR3 contains 16 residues. Trimming pared 4 bases from V and 0 bases from J, leaving 14 bases between. 200 to 250 ng DNA, 30,000 or so T cell genomes, went into each sorted-subset replicate PCR. Authors' processing steps: ImmunoSEQ output lacked quality scores and full-length reads, limiting matched filtering. Clones were read by immunoSEQ multiplex PCR, and TCRdb kept only the in-frame ones, dropping some. D and trimming were read from the DNA, whereas the V and J calls and clone size are those reported in that table. The table shows a few hundred thousand clones, with roughly 84% occurring only once. This entry belongs to a study of shared clonotypes between healthy human individuals. Whole-study context: The cohort comprised a couple of women and a few men. Their ages spanned 18 to 49 years. Overall study results and limits: Between several donors, naive CD4 clonotypes were shared at a level of about 5%.

This chain uses TRBV5-4 with TRBJ1-3, with D perhaps TRBD1 (6 bases). Sample: memory CD8+ T cells sorted from blood. Subset denoted: CD45RO+ cells pooled with CCR7-negative TemRA cells. The TCR sequence derives from a man aged 18 to 30 in good health. The CDR3 sequence: CASSPGQLYSGNTIYF. The CDR3 region has the DNA TGTGCCAGCAGCCCTGGACAGTTGTACTCTGGAAACACCATATATTTT.